This TCR beta chain originates from a study of CD8+CD57+ T cells in acquired aplastic anemia. Study at large: Sorting CD4+ and CD8+ cells gave DNA averaging about 2.9 ug.

Template material for TCR beta VDJ and CDR3 profiling consisted of genomic DNA. TCRdb re-called the reads with MiXCR, one entry per CDR3 protein. The sample records some 82,000 distinct CDR3 sequences, under 50% being singletons. Of note for this clonotype: Antigen: not known.

The germline V and J ends were trimmed by 5 bases and 1 base, with 6 bases remaining between them. This CDR3 spans 14 amino acids. Germline values: CDR1 LNHNV, CDR2 YYDKDF (reference sequence). Findings of the study overall: Common to patients and controls were roughly 30 CD8+ CDR3 sequences.

The sample taken for sequencing was sorted CD4+, CD8+, or CD8+CD57+ T cells (not recorded which) from PBMCs. The chain combines TRBV15 with TRBJ2-6; no firm D call. The TCR sequence derives from a human donor in good health, serving as a control. In nucleotides, the CDR3 is TGTGCCACCAGCCCGAGGTCTGGGGCCAACGTCCTGACTTTC. Protein product: CATSPRSGANVLTF.